This T cell receptor (beta chain) appears in the sequencing data of a study of shared clonotypes between healthy human individuals. Study background: The donor pool was made up of a couple of women and a few men aged 18 to 49.

The donors, healthy adults who were HIV-negative, had experienced no recent acute infections or vaccinations. Assay execution took place at the deep level. Genomic DNA per cell subset filled all wells of several immunoSEQ plates. Assay: immunoSEQ multiplex PCR; the TCRdb copy retains only in-frame clones and omits some. The sample records roughly 500,000 clones, roughly 77% being singletons. The TCR comes from a woman in her thirties or forties in good health. Some clones in this sample may be carry-over from other donors' samples. The sequenced sample was PBMCs.

The CDR3 sequence: CASSQDLAGDGELFF. The CDR3 nucleotides read TGCGCCAGCAGCCAGGATCTAGCGGGAGACGGGGAGCTGTTTTTT. The chain is built from TRBV4-3 and TRBJ2-2; 10 positions match TRBD2. The CDR3 totals 15 residues. The V and J ends lost 3 bases and 7 bases, in that order; junction bases with no gene match: 5. Germline CDR1 is LGHNA and CDR2 is YSLEER.